The rows below give T cell receptor beta chains drawn from one sample of a study of T cells after yellow fever vaccination. TCRdb independently ran MiXCR on the 5' RACE reads; one entry per CDR3 protein. The sample has 300,000 to 350,000 distinct CDR3 sequences, approximately 4% seen once. Material: PBMCs, obtained 15 days after the yellow fever booster vaccination. Receptor source: a man aged 18 to 30 who received the YFV17D yellow fever vaccine. The CDR3 runs from the conserved cysteine through the conserved F or W. The D gene is left open where the match is weak. Expanded clones get a size class; other rows say once, few or many, or leave the size out.

J gene,V gene,clone size,D gene,CDR3 protein,CDR3 DNA
TRBJ2-3,TRBV5-1,many,-,CASSSDGSTDTQYF,TGCGCCAGCAGTTCCGACGGGAGCACAGATACGCAGTATTTT
TRBJ2-1,TRBV3-1,-,TRBD2,CASSRGTISYNEQFF,TGTGCCAGCAGCCGCGGGACTATCTCCTACAATGAGCAGTTCTTC
TRBJ1-2,TRBV4-2,few,-,CASSPTSGGPQFYGYTF,TGTGCCAGCAGCCCCACGAGTGGGGGACCTCAGTTCTATGGCTACACCTTC
TRBJ2-3,TRBV18,many,-,CASSSFGGVSTDTQYF,TGTGCCAGCTCATCCTTTGGCGGGGTGAGCACAGATACGCAGTATTTT
TRBJ1-1,TRBV20-1,few,TRBD1,CSAKPRKGALNTEAFF,TGCAGTGCTAAGCCCCGAAAGGGGGCGCTGAACACTGAAGCTTTCTTT
TRBJ2-2,TRBV27,many,-,CASRYTGELFF,TGTGCCAGCAGATACACCGGGGAGCTGTTTTTT
TRBJ2-2,TRBV9,few,-,CASSVDLRRNTGELFF,TGTGCCAGCAGCGTAGACCTCAGGCGAAACACCGGGGAGCTGTTTTTT
TRBJ1-1,TRBV10-3,many,TRBD1,CAIRAGGQGGTEAFF,TGTGCCATCAGGGCGGGAGGACAGGGCGGCACTGAAGCTTTCTTT
TRBJ2-5,TRBV7-2,many,TRBD1,CASSLGDRGTWLETQYF,TGTGCCAGCAGCTTAGGCGACAGGGGTACTTGGTTAGAGACCCAGTACTTC
TRBJ1-1,TRBV6-1,few,-,CASSEQEGTEAFF,TGTGCCAGCAGTGAACAGGAAGGCACTGAAGCTTTCTTT
TRBJ1-6,TRBV9,-,-,CASSGEGGHSPLHF,TGTGCCAGCAGCGGCGAGGGGGGGCATTCACCCCTCCACTTT
TRBJ2-5,TRBV3-1,few,-,CASIEGGSVTQYF,TGTGCCAGCATCGAGGGGGGATCGGTGACCCAGTACTTC
TRBJ2-5,TRBV5-1,few,TRBD2,CASSLASLAGGYQETQYF,TGCGCCAGCAGCTTGGCTTCGCTAGCGGGGGGCTACCAAGAGACCCAGTACTTC
TRBJ2-3,TRBV2,many,TRBD1,CASSRDRGGPDTQYF,TGTGCCAGCAGTAGGGACAGGGGTGGGCCAGATACGCAGTATTTT
TRBJ2-1,TRBV4-3,many,-,CASSQEKGLNEQFF,TGCGCCAGCAGCCAAGAGAAGGGGTTGAATGAGCAGTTCTTC
TRBJ2-1,TRBV6-5,few,-,CASSYSRGYSYNEQFF,TGTGCCAGCAGTTACTCTCGAGGTTACTCCTACAATGAGCAGTTCTTC
TRBJ1-3,TRBV6-1,few,-,CASTIGRGTGNTIYF,TGTGCCAGCACAATTGGACGGGGGACTGGAAACACCATATATTTT
TRBJ1-1,TRBV27,few,TRBD1,CASSIHRGGPEAFF,TGTGCCAGCAGTATACACAGGGGCGGCCCTGAAGCTTTCTTT
TRBJ1-1,TRBV7-2,many,-,CASSFVGTPLGTEAFF,TGTGCCAGCAGCTTTGTGGGGACCCCACTTGGGACTGAAGCTTTCTTT
TRBJ1-4,TRBV12-3/TRBV12-4,many,-,CASSFSAANEKLFF,TGTGCCAGCAGTTTCTCCGCGGCTAATGAAAAACTGTTTTTT
TRBJ2-7,TRBV12-5,many,-,CASGPYRAGGYEQYF,TGTGCTAGTGGTCCATACAGGGCCGGGGGCTACGAGCAGTACTTC
TRBJ2-5,TRBV29-1,many,TRBD1,CSVEPRGSQETQYF,TGCAGCGTTGAACCCAGGGGGAGCCAAGAGACCCAGTACTTC
TRBJ1-4,TRBV7-2,few,-,CASSRFPTGYNEKLFF,TGTGCCAGCAGCCGGTTTCCGACAGGCTATAATGAAAAACTGTTTTTT
TRBJ2-5,TRBV7-2,-,-,CASSPQYQETQYF,TGTGCCAGCAGCCCTCAGTACCAAGAGACCCAGTACTTC